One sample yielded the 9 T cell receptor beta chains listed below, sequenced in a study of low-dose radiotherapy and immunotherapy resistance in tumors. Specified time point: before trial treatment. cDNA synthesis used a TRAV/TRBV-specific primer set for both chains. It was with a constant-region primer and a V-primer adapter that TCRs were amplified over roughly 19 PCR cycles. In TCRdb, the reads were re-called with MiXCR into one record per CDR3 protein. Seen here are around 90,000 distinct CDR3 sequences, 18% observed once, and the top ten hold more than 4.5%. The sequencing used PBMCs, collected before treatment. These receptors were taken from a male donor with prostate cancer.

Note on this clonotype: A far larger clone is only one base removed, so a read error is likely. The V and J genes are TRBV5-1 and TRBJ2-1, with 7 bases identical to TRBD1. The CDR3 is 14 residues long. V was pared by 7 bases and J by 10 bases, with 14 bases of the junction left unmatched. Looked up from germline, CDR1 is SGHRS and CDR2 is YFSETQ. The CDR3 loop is CASGNPGTAYEQFF. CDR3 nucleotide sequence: TGCGCCAGCGGCAATCCCGGGACAGCCTACGAGCAGTTCTTC.

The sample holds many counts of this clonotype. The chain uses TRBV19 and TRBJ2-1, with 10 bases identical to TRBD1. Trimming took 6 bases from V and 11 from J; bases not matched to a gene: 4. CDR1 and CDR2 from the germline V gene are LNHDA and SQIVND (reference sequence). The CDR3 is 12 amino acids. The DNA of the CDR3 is TGTGCCAGTAGGACGACAGGGGGCCAGCAGTTCTTC. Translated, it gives CASRTTGGQQFF.

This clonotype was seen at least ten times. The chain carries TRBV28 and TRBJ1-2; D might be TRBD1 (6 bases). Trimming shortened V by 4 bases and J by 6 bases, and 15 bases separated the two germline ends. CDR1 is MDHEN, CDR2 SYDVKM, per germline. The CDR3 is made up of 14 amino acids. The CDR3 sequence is CASSSGGTNHGYTF. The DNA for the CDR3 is TGTGCCAGCAGTTCCGGGGGGACAAACCATGGCTACACCTTC.

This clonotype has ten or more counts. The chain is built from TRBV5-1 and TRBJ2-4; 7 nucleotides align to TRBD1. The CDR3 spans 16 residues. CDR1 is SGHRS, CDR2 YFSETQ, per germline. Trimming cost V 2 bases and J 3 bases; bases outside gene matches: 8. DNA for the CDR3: TGCGCCAGCAGCTTTACGACAGGGTCTGGCAAAAACATTCAGTACTTC. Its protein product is CASSFTTGSGKNIQYF.

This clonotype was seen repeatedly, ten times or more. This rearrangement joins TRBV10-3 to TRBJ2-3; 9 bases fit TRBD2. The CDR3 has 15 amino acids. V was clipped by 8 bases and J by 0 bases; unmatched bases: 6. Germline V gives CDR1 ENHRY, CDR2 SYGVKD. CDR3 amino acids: CAIGVLAGSTDTQYF. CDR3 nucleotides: TGTGCCATCGGTGTCCTAGCGGGAAGCACAGATACGCAGTATTTT.

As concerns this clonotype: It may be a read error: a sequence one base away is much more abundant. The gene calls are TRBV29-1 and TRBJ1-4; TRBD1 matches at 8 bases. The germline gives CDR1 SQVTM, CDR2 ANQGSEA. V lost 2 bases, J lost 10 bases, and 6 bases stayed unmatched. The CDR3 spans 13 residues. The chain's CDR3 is CSVELQGGGKLFF. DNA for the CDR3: TGCAGCGTTGAATTACAGGGGGGGGGAAAACTGTTTTTT.

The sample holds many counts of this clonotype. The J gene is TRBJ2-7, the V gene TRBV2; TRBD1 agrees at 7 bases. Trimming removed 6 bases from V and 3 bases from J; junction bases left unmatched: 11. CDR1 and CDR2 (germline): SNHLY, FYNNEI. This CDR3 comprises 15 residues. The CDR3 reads CASRLESGTDYEQYF. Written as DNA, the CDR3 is TGTGCCAGCAGACTCGAAAGTGGGACAGACTACGAGCAGTACTTC. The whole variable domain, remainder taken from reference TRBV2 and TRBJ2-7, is EPEVTQTPSHQVTQMGQEVILRCVPISNHLYFYWYRQILGQKVEFLVSFYNNEISEKSEIFDDQFSVERPDGSNFTLKIRSTKLEDSAMYFCASRLESGTDYEQYFGPGTRLTVT.

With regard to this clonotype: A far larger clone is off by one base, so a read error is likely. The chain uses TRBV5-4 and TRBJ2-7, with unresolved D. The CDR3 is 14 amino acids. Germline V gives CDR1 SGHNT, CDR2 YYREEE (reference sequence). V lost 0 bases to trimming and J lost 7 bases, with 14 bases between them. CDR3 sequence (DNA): TGTGCCAGCAGCTTGGGACCGTCCTACAATGAGCAGTACTTC. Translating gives CASSLGPSYNEQYF.

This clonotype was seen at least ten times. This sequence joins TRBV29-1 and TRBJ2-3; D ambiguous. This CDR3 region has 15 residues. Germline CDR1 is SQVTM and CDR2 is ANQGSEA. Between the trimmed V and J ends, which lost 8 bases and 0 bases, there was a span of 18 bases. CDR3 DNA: TGCAGCATAAAACAGAGACGAACTAGCACAGATACGCAGTATTTT. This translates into CSIKQRRTSTDTQYF.